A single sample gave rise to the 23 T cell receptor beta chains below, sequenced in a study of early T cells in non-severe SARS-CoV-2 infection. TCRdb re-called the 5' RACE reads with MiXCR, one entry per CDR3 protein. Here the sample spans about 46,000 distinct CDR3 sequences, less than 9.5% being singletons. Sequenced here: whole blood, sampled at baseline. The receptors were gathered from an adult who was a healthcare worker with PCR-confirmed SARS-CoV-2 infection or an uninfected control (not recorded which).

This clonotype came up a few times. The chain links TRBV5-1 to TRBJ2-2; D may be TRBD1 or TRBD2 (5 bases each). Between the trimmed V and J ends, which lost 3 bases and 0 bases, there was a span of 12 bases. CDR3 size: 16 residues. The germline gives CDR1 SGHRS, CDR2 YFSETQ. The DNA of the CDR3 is TGCGCCAGCAGCTCCAGGGACGGCGCGAACACCGGGGAGCTGTTTTTT. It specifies CASSSRDGANTGELFF.

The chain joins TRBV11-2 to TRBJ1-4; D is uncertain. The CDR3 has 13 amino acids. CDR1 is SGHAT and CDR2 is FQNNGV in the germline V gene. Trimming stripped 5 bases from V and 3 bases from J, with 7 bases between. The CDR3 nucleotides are TGTGCCAGCAGCCGGACTCCTAATGAAAAACTGTTTTTT. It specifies CASSRTPNEKLFF.

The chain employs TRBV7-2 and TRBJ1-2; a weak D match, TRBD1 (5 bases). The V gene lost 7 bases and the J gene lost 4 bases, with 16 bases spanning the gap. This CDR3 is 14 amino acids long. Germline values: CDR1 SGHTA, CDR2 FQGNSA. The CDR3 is CASNPTGVGYGYTF. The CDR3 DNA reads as TGTGCCAGCAACCCAACGGGGGTCGGCTATGGCTACACCTTC.

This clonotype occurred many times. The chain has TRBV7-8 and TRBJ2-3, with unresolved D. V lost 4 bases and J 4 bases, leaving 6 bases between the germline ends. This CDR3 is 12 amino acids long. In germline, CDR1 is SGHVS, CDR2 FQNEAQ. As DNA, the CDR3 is TGTGCCAGCAGCTCAAGTTCAGATACGCAGTATTTT. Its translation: CASSSSSDTQYF.

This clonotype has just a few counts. The CDR3 spells CSARDLRPYEQYF. The CDR3 coding sequence is TGCAGTGCTAGAGATCTGCGTCCCTACGAGCAGTACTTC. The chain recombines TRBV20-1 with TRBJ2-7, with D uncertain. Looked up from germline, CDR1 is DFQATT and CDR2 is SNEGSKA (reference sequence). V was clipped by 0 bases and J by 2 bases, with 8 bases between them. The CDR3 is 13 residues long.

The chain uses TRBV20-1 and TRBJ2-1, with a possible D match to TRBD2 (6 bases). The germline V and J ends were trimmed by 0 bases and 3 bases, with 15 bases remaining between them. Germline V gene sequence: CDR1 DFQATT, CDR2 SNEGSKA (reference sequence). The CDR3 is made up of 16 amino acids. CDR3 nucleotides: TGCAGTGCTAGAGACTCCCGGGACTCGGTCTACAATGAGCAGTTCTTC. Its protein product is CSARDSRDSVYNEQFF.

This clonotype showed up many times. CDR3 nucleotide sequence: TGTGCCAGCAGTGGACTAGCGGGAGGGCCCGGGACCGGGGAGCTGTTTTTT. Protein product: CASSGLAGGPGTGELFF. V usage is TRBV27 and J usage is TRBJ2-2; 15 nucleotides align to TRBD2. Germline CDR1 and CDR2: MNHEY and SMNVEV (reference sequence). The CDR3 spans 17 residues. V lost 5 bases and J lost 5; bases outside the gene matches: 6.

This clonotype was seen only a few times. This CDR3 reads CASSKGVADTQYF. DNA of the CDR3: TGTGCCAGCAGCAAAGGGGTAGCAGATACGCAGTATTTT. This chain joins TRBV12-3 or TRBV12-4 and TRBJ2-3; weak D call: TRBD1 (5 bases). The CDR3 spans 13 residues. V was trimmed by 6 bases and J by 4 bases, leaving 11 bases between them.

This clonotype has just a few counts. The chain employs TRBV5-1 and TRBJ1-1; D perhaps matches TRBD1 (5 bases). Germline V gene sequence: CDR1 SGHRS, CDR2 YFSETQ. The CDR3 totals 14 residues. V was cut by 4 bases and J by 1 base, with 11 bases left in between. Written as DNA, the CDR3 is TGCGCCAGCAGCCCAATGACAGCGAACACTGAAGCTTTCTTT. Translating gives CASSPMTANTEAFF.

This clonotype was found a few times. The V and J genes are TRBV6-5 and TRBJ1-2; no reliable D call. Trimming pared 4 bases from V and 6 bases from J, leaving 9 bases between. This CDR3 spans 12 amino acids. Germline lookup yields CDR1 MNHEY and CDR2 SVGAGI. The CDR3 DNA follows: TGTGCCAGCAGTTCGACTGGAGATGGCTACACCTTC. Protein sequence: CASSSTGDGYTF.

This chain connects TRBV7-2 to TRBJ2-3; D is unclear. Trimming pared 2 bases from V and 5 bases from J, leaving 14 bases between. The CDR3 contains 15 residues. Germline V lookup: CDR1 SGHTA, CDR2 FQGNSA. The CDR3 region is CASSLNPGLGDTQYF. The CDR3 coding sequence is TGTGCCAGCAGCTTAAATCCCGGGCTGGGAGATACGCAGTATTTT.

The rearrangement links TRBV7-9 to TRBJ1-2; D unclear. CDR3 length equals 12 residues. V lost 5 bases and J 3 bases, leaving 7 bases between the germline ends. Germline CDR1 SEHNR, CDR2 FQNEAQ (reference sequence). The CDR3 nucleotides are TGTGCCAGCAGCCCACTCGACTATGGCTACACCTTC. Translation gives CASSPLDYGYTF.

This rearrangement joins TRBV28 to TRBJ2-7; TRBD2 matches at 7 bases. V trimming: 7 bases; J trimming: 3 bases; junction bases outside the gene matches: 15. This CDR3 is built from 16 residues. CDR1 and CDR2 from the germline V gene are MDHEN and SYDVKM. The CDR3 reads CASIPVPGGTDYEQYF. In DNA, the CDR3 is TGTGCCAGCATCCCAGTCCCGGGGGGTACAGACTACGAGCAGTACTTC. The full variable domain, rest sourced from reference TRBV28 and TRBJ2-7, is DVKVTQSSRYLVKRTGEKVFLECVQDMDHENMFWYRQDPGLGLRLIYFSYDVKMKEKGDIPEGYSVSREKKERFSLILESASTNQTSMYLCASIPVPGGTDYEQYFGPGTRLTVT.

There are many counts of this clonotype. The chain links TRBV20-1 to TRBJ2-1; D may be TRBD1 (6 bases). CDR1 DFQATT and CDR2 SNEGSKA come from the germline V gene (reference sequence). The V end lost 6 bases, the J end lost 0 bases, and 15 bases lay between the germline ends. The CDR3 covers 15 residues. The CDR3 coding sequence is TGCAGTGCCATCGACAGGTTCAGCTCCTACAATGAGCAGTTCTTC. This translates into CSAIDRFSSYNEQFF.

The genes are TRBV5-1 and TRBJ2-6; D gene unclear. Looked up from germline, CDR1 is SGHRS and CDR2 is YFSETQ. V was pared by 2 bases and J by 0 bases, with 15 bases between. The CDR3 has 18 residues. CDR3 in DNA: TGCGCCAGCAGCTTAATTCGAGCGCCCGCCTCTGGGGCCAACGTCCTGACTTTC. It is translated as CASSLIRAPASGANVLTF.

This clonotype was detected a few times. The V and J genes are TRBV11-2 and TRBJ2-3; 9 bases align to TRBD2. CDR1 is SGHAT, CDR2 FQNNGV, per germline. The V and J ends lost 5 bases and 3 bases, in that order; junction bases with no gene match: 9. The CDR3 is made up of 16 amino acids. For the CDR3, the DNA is TGTGCCAGCAGCCCACTGCAGCGGGGGGATACAGATACGCAGTATTTT. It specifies CASSPLQRGDTDTQYF.

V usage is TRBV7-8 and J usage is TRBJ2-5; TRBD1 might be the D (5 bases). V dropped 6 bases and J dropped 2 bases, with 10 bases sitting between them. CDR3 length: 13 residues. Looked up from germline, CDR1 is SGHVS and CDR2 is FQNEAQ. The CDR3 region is CASRPDSQETQYF. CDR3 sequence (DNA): TGTGCCAGCAGACCAGACAGTCAAGAGACCCAGTACTTC.

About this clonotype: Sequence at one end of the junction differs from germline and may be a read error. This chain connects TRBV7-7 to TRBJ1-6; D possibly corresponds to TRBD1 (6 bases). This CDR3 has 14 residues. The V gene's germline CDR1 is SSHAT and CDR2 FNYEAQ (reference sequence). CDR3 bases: TGTGCTAGCAGCGGGAGGGGGAATAATTCACCCCTCCACTTT. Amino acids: CASSGRGNNSPLHF.

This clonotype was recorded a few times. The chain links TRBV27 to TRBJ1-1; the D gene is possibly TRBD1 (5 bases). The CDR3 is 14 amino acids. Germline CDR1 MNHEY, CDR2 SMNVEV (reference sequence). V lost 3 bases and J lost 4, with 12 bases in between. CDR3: CASSFGGGSTEAFF. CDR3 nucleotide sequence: TGTGCCAGCAGTTTTGGGGGTGGAAGCACTGAAGCTTTCTTT.

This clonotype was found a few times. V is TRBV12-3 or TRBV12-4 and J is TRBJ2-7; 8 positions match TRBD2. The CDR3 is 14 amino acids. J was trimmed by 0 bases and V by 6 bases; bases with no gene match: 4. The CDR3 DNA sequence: TGTGCCAGCAGCCCTAGCGGGTACTCCTACGAGCAGTACTTC. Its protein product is CASSPSGYSYEQYF.

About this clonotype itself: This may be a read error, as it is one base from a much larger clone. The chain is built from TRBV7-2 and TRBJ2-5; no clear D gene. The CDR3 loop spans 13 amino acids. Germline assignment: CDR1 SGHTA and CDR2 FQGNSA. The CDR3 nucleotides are TGTGCCAGCAACTTAGCTGTTCAAGGGACCCAGTACTTC. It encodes CASNLAVQGTQYF.

For the CDR3, the DNA is TGTGCCAGCAGCGTAGAGTCGGGGGGCCCAGGCGGCTACACCTTC. It is translated as CASSVESGGPGGYTF. The rearrangement joins TRBV9 to TRBJ1-2, with a possible D match to TRBD1 (6 bases). Germline V gene sequence: CDR1 SGDLS, CDR2 YYNGEE. The CDR3 covers 15 residues. Between the trimmed V and J ends, which lost 0 bases and 8 bases, there was a span of 17 bases.

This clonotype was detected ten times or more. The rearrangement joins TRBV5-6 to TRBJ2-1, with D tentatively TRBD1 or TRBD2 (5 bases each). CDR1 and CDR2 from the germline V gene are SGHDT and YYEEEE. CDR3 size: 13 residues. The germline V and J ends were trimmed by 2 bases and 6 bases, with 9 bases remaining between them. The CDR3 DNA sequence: TGTGCCAGCAGCTTCGGTGGGGGCAATGAGCAGTTCTTC. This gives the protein CASSFGGGNEQFF.